This record covers a single T cell receptor beta chain. Treatment indicated: around 19 received Ad26.COV2.S at low or high dose, single or two shots; 5 received placebo; per-sample allocation not given. Sampling was performed 63 days after the first vaccine or placebo injection. The entry originates in a study of Ad26.COV2.S vaccination and SARS-CoV-2 variants. This CDR3 comprises 15 residues. Germline V gene data show CDR1 as MNHEY and CDR2 as SVGAGI. V was pared by 6 bases and J by 8 bases, with 10 bases of the junction left unmatched. Here immunoSEQ multiplex PCR was the method, and the copy in TCRdb shows in-frame clones only, minus some. This sample carries approximately 410,000 clones, about nine tenths of them seen once, and the ten largest clones take around 1.7%.

This chain connects TRBV6-5 to TRBJ1-4, with 9 bases identical to TRBD1. The source material was peripheral blood, sampled in a trial of Ad26.COV2.S vaccine versus placebo. The sequence was collected from a person aged 18 to 65 who received the Ad26.COV2.S COVID-19 vaccine or a placebo. The CDR3, as DNA: TGTGCCAGCAGGGTAACCGGGACAGGGCGGGAAAAACTGTTTTTT. It encodes CASRVTGTGREKLFF.